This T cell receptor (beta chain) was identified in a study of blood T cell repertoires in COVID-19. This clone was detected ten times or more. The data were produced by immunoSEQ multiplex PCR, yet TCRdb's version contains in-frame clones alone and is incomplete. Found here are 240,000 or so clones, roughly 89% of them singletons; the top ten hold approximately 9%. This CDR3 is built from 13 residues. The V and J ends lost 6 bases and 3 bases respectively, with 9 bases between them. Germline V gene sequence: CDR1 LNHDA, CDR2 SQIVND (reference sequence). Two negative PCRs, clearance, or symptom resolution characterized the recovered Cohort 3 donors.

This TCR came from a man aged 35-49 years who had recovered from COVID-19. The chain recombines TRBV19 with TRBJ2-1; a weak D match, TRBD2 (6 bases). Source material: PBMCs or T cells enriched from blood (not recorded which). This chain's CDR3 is CASSLDYYNEQFF. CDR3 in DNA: TGTGCCAGTAGCCTGGACTACTACAATGAGCAGTTCTTC.